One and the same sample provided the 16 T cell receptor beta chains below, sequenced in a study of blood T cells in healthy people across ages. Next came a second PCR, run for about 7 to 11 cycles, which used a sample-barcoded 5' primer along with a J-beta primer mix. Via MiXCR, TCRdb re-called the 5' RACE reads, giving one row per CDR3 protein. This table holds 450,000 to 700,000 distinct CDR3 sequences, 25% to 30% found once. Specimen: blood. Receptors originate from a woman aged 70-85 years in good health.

DNA for the CDR3: TGTGCCAGCAGTACTCAGGCGTCGAATGGCTACACCTTC. It yields the protein CASSTQASNGYTF. V and J are TRBV6-1 and TRBJ1-2; D is ambiguous. Trimming took off 5 bases at V and 6 bases at J, with 13 bases between the two ends. Germline-derived CDR1 and CDR2 are MNHNS and SASEGT. The CDR3 totals 13 residues.

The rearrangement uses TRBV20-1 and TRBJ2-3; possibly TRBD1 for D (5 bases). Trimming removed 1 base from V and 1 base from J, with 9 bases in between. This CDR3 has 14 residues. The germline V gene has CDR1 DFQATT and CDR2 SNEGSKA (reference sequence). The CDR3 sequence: CSARVDSRTDTQYF. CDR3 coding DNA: TGCAGTGCTAGAGTTGACAGCCGCACAGATACGCAGTATTTT.

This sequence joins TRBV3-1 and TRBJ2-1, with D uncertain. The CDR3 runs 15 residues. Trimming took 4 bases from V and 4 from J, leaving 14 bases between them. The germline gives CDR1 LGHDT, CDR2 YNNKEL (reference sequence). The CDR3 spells CASSPGWAAYNEQFF. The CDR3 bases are TGTGCCAGCAGCCCTGGTTGGGCAGCGTACAATGAGCAGTTCTTC.

The CDR3 region is CASREGTGDHTEAFF. The CDR3 DNA is TGTGCCAGCAGGGAAGGGACAGGGGACCACACTGAAGCTTTCTTT. The chain combines TRBV12-3 or TRBV12-4 with TRBJ1-1; 10 bases fit TRBD1. The CDR3 spans 15 residues. V shed 6 bases, J shed 3 bases, and the junction held 7 bases outside the gene matches.

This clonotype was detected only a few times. The CDR3 region is CASSRATTSGAETQYF. CDR3 in DNA: TGTGCCAGCAGCAGAGCGACGACTAGCGGGGCAGAGACCCAGTACTTC. J is TRBJ2-5 and V is TRBV7-2, with TRBD2 matching over 11 bases. Germline assignment: CDR1 SGHTA and CDR2 FQGNSA. The CDR3 covers 16 residues. With 5 bases clipped from V and 4 bases from J, the junction kept 9 bases outside the gene matches.

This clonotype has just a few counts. The CDR3 DNA is TGTGCCAGCAGTTTAAGCTCTATTGAGACCCAGTACTTC. Residues: CASSLSSIETQYF. The chain combines TRBV12-3 or TRBV12-4 with TRBJ2-5; D is undetermined. V was clipped by 2 bases and J by 5 bases, with 9 bases between them. The length of the CDR3 is 13 residues.

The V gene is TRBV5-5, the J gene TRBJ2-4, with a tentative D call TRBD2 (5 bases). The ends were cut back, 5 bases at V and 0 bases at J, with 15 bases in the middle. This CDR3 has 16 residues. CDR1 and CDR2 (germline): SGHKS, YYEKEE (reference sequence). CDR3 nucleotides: TGTGCCAGCAGTTCGGTGGGAGCTTTAGCCAAAAACATTCAGTACTTC. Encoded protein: CASSSVGALAKNIQYF.

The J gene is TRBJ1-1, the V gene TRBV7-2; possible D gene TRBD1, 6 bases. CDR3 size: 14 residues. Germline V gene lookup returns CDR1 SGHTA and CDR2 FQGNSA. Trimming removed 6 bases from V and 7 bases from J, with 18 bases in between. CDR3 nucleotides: TGTGCCAGCAGTCGAAATCAGGGGATTGTTGAAGCTTTCTTT. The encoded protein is CASSRNQGIVEAFF.

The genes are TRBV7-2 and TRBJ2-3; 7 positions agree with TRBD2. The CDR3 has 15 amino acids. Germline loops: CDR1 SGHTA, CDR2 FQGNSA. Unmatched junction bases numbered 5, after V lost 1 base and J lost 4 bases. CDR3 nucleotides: TGTGCCAGCAGCTTAGTCCAAAGCGGGGCAGATACGCAGTATTTT. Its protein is CASSLVQSGADTQYF. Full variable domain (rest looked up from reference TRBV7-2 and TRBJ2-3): GAGVSQSPSNKVTEKGKDVELRCDPISGHTALYWYRQSLGQGLEFLIYFQGNSAPDKSGLPSDRFSAERTGGSVSTLTIQRTQQEDSAVYLCASSLVQSGADTQYFGPGTRLTVL.

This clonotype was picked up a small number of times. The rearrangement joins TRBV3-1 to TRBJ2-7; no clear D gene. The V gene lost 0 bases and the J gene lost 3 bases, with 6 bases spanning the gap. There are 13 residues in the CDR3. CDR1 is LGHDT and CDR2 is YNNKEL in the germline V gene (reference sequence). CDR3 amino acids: CASSQENNYEQYF. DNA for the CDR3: TGTGCCAGCAGCCAAGAGAACAACTACGAGCAGTACTTC.

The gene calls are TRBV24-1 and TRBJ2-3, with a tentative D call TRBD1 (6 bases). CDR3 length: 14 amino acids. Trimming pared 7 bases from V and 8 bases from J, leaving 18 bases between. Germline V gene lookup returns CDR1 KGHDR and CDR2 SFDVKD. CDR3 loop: CATRDQAMGATQYF. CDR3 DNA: TGTGCCACCAGGGACCAAGCGATGGGGGCTACGCAGTATTTT.

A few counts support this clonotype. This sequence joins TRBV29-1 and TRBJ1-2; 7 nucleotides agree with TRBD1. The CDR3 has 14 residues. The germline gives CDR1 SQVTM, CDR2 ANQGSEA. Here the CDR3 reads CRATPGTDPYGYTF. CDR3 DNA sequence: TGCCGTGCAACCCCCGGGACAGACCCCTATGGCTACACCTTC.

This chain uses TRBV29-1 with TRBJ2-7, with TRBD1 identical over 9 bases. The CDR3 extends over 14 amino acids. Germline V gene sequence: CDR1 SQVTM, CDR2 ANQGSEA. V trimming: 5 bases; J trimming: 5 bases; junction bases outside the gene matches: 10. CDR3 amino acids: CSVSPGTGPDEQYF. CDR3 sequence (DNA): TGCAGCGTTAGCCCCGGGACAGGGCCCGACGAGCAGTACTTC.

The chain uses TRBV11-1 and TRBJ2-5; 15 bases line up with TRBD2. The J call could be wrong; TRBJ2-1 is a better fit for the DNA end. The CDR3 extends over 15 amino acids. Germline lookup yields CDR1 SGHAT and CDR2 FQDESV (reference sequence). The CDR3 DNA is TGTGCCAGCAGCGTAGGACTAGCGGGGGGGCCCGAGCAGTTCTTC. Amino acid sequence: CASSVGLAGGPEQFF.

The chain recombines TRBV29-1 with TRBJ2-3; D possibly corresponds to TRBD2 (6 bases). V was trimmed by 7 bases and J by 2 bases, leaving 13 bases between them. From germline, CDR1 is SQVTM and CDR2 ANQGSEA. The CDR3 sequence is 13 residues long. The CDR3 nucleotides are TGCAGCGCGCGGGGAGACACCACAGATACGCAGTATTTT. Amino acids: CSARGDTTDTQYF.

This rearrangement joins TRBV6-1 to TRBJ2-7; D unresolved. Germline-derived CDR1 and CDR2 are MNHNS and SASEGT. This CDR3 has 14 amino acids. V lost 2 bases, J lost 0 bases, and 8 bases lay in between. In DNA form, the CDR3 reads TGTGCCAGCAGTGAATGGCGGACCTCCTACGAGCAGTACTTC. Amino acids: CASSEWRTSYEQYF.